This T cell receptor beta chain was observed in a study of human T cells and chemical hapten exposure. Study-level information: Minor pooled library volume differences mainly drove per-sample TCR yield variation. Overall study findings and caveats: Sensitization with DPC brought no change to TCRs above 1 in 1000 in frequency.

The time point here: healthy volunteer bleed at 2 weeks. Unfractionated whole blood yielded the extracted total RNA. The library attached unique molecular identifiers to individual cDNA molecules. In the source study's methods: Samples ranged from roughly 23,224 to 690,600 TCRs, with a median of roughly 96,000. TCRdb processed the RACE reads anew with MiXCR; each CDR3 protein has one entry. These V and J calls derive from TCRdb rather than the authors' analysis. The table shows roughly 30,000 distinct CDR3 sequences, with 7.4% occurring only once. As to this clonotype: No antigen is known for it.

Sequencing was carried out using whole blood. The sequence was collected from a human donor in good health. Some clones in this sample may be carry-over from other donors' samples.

This CDR3 reads CASFEGGAQWETQYF. In nucleotides, the CDR3 is TGTGCCAGCTTTGAGGGGGGGGCCCAGTGGGAGACCCAGTACTTC. The chain employs TRBV6-6 and TRBJ2-5; D may be TRBD2 (7 bases). V lost 8 bases and J 5 bases, leaving 21 bases between the germline ends. Germline V gene sequence: CDR1 MNHNY, CDR2 SVGAGI (reference sequence). CDR3 length: 15 residues.